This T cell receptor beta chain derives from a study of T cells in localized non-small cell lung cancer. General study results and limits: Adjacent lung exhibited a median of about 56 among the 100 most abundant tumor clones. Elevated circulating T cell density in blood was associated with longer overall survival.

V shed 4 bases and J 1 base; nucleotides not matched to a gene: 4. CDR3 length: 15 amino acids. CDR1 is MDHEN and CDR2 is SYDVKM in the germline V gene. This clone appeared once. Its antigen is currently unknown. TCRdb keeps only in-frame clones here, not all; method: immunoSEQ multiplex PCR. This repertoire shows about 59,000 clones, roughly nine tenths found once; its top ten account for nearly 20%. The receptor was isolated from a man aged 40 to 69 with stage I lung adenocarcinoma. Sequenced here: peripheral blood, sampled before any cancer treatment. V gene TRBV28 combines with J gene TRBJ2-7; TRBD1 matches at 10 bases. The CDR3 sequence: CASSYRDRGSYEQYF. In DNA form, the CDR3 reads TGTGCCAGCAGTTACCGGGACAGGGGATCCTACGAGCAGTACTTC.